These T cell receptor beta chains were read from a single sample in a study of control samples from healthy donors and cancer patients. TCRdb keeps only in-frame clones here, not all; method: immunoSEQ multiplex PCR. The sample records some 140,000 clones, roughly nine tenths being singletons. Sequenced input: blood. These receptors all stem from a woman aged 25 to 45 in good health. Each CDR3 is given without its conserved first and last residue. The D gene is left open where the match is weak.

V gene: TRBV7-2; J gene: TRBJ2-5; D gene: NA; CDR3 protein: ASSRDAVETQY
V gene: TRBV23-1; J gene: TRBJ2-5; D gene: TRBD2; CDR3 protein: ASTQSGREVETQY
V gene: TRBV27; J gene: TRBJ2-3; D gene: NA; CDR3 protein: ASSSIAAPDTQY
V gene: TRBV5-1; J gene: TRBJ1-2; D gene: TRBD1; CDR3 protein: ASSWDRGNYGYT
V gene: TRBV2; J gene: TRBJ1-4; D gene: NA; CDR3 protein: ASSGAPGYNEKLF
V gene: TRBV19; J gene: TRBJ2-1; D gene: NA; CDR3 protein: ASSHRVRGEQF
V gene: TRBV7-8; J gene: TRBJ1-1; D gene: NA; CDR3 protein: ASSLEGGNTEAF
V gene: TRBV21-1; J gene: TRBJ2-5; D gene: NA; CDR3 protein: ASSKCETLQETQY
V gene: TRBV9; J gene: TRBJ2-5; D gene: NA; CDR3 protein: ASSGWWGPQETQY
V gene: TRBV2; J gene: TRBJ1-5; D gene: NA; CDR3 protein: ASSLGGMDQPQH
V gene: TRBV29-1; J gene: TRBJ1-5; D gene: NA; CDR3 protein: SVATGGNQPQH
V gene: TRBV5-1; J gene: TRBJ2-3; D gene: NA; CDR3 protein: ASSWRTFTDTQY
V gene: TRBV4-2; J gene: TRBJ2-3; D gene: NA; CDR3 protein: ASSFRPGADTQY
V gene: TRBV7-2; J gene: TRBJ2-5; D gene: NA; CDR3 protein: ASRSGRSEETQY
V gene: TRBV30; J gene: TRBJ2-7; D gene: TRBD1; CDR3 protein: ASHRGSNEQY
V gene: TRBV28; J gene: TRBJ2-7; D gene: TRBD1; CDR3 protein: ASRPPGQGSYEQY
V gene: TRBV11-3; J gene: TRBJ2-7; D gene: TRBD1; CDR3 protein: ARKSGQPSYEQY
V gene: TRBV25-1; J gene: TRBJ2-1; D gene: TRBD1; CDR3 protein: ASSEFGTGDGSYNEQF
V gene: TRBV4-2; J gene: TRBJ2-7; D gene: NA; CDR3 protein: ASSQVAGSAYEQY
V gene: TRBV3-1/TRBV3-2; J gene: TRBJ2-3; D gene: NA; CDR3 protein: ASSQLRGSDTQY
V gene: TRBV19; J gene: TRBJ1-1; D gene: NA; CDR3 protein: ASSPQTANTEAF
V gene: TRBV6-5; J gene: TRBJ2-1; D gene: TRBD2; CDR3 protein: ATDRGLAANNEQF
V gene: TRBV5-6; J gene: TRBJ1-2; D gene: TRBD1; CDR3 protein: ASLRGEISGYT
V gene: TRBV30; J gene: TRBJ1-2; D gene: NA; CDR3 protein: AWSGGFYGYT
V gene: TRBV27; J gene: TRBJ2-7; D gene: TRBD1; CDR3 protein: ASSLWQGAHEQY
V gene: TRBV9; J gene: TRBJ2-2; D gene: NA; CDR3 protein: ASSVPGPANTGELF
V gene: TRBV28; J gene: TRBJ2-1; D gene: NA; CDR3 protein: ASRTLGGKSSYNEQF
V gene: TRBV9; J gene: TRBJ1-2; D gene: TRBD1; CDR3 protein: ASSGQGRTNYGYT
V gene: TRBV9; J gene: TRBJ2-1; D gene: NA; CDR3 protein: ASSVAQLTTYNEQF
V gene: TRBV5-1; J gene: TRBJ1-3; D gene: NA; CDR3 protein: ASSYGKGSGNTIY
V gene: TRBV9; J gene: TRBJ1-4; D gene: NA; CDR3 protein: ASSPEYQGLNLNEKLF
V gene: TRBV19; J gene: TRBJ2-2; D gene: NA; CDR3 protein: ASSIEAGRTGELF
V gene: TRBV3-1/TRBV3-2; J gene: TRBJ1-3; D gene: NA; CDR3 protein: ASSQTGNTIY
V gene: TRBV2; J gene: TRBJ2-3; D gene: NA; CDR3 protein: ASRGGRAQSTDTQY
V gene: TRBV11-2; J gene: TRBJ2-7; D gene: TRBD2; CDR3 protein: ASSPAGTSIYEQY
V gene: TRBV6-5; J gene: TRBJ2-1; D gene: TRBD2; CDR3 protein: ASSTSGRAIEQF
V gene: TRBV30; J gene: TRBJ2-3; D gene: TRBD2; CDR3 protein: ASHSWREGGTDTQY
V gene: TRBV7-9; J gene: TRBJ1-1; D gene: NA; CDR3 protein: ASSLERWSTEAF
V gene: TRBV18; J gene: TRBJ1-4; D gene: TRBD1; CDR3 protein: ASSQQGGNEKLF
V gene: TRBV29-1; J gene: TRBJ2-7; D gene: TRBD1; CDR3 protein: SVQTGESYEQY
V gene: TRBV5-1; J gene: TRBJ1-4; D gene: TRBD1; CDR3 protein: ASSLAGTENEKLF
V gene: TRBV19; J gene: TRBJ1-3; D gene: TRBD1; CDR3 protein: ASSISSTGSSGNTIY